One and the same sample provided the 24 T cell receptor beta chains below, sequenced in a study of blood T cell repertoires in COVID-19. Some clones are missing from TCRdb's copy, which holds only in-frame ones; the method was immunoSEQ multiplex PCR. In the table there are 65,000 to 85,000 clones, 75% to 90% of which are singletons. The sequencing input was peripheral blood. The source of these receptors is a human donor in a cohort sampled during active COVID-19.

This chain connects TRBV19 to TRBJ2-3, with 8 bases identical to TRBD2. Unmatched junction bases numbered 6, after V lost 6 bases and J lost 4 bases. The CDR3 is 14 amino acids. Germline assignment: CDR1 LNHDA and CDR2 SQIVND (reference sequence). CDR3 sequence (DNA): TGTGCCAGTAGACAACCGGGGGGGGCAGATACGCAGTATTTT. This gives the protein CASRQPGGADTQYF.

This rearrangement joins TRBV6-5 to TRBJ1-2; D is undetermined. The CDR3 is 15 residues long. Germline CDR1 MNHEY, CDR2 SVGAGI. Between the trimmed V and J ends, which lost 0 bases and 6 bases, there was a span of 14 bases. The CDR3 spells CASSYSRKRGNGYTF. In nucleotides, the CDR3 is TGTGCCAGCAGTTACTCGAGGAAACGAGGGAATGGCTACACCTTC.

The V gene is TRBV5-1, the J gene TRBJ2-7; 7 bases match TRBD1. The CDR3 contains 17 residues. V gave up 0 bases and J gave up 7 bases; unmatched junction bases: 16. Looked up from germline, CDR1 is SGHRS and CDR2 is YFSETQ. The CDR3 sequence: CASSLDPVFTGAGEQYF. The CDR3 DNA sequence: TGCGCCAGCAGCTTGGATCCTGTCTTTACAGGGGCTGGGGAGCAGTACTTC. Full variable domain (rest looked up from reference TRBV5-1 and TRBJ2-7): KAGVTQTPRYLIKTRGQQVTLSCSPISGHRSVSWYQQTPGQGLQFLFEYFSETQRNKGNFPGRFSGRQFSNSRSEMNVSTLELGDSALYLCASSLDPVFTGAGEQYFGPGTRLTVT.

V usage is TRBV19 and J usage is TRBJ2-5, with TRBD2 identical over 8 bases. Trimming took 7 bases from V and 2 from J; bases not matched to a gene: 9. Germline-derived CDR1 and CDR2 are LNHDA and SQIVND (reference sequence). CDR3 size: 15 residues. This CDR3 reads CASKKRETLQETQYF. In nucleotides, the CDR3 is TGTGCCAGTAAAAAGCGGGAGACCCTTCAAGAGACCCAGTACTTC.

J is TRBJ2-2 and V is TRBV7-9; 15 bases line up with TRBD2. Germline V gene sequence: CDR1 SEHNR, CDR2 FQNEAQ (reference sequence). V was pared by 11 bases and J by 4 bases, with 2 bases of the junction left unmatched. This CDR3 contains 14 residues. The CDR3: CAGGLAGGTGELFF. The CDR3 DNA follows: TGTGCCGGGGGACTAGCGGGAGGCACCGGGGAGCTGTTTTTT.

CDR3 in amino acids: CAISAKTGGRQFF. The CDR3 bases are TGTGCCATCAGTGCCAAAACAGGGGGAAGGCAGTTCTTC. The genes are TRBV10-3 and TRBJ2-1, with 8 bases aligning to TRBD1. There are 13 residues in the CDR3. Per the germline V gene, CDR1 is ENHRY and CDR2 is SYGVKD. V shed 4 bases and J 12 bases; nucleotides not matched to a gene: 8.

The genes are TRBV29-1 and TRBJ2-7; 8 bases are shared with TRBD2. Germline V gene data show CDR1 as SQVTM and CDR2 as ANQGSEA. The CDR3 loop spans 16 amino acids. V was clipped by 6 bases and J by 2 bases; unmatched bases: 15. CDR3 DNA: TGCAGCGTAGCAAATCCTCAGCAAGCGGGGGCCTACGAGCAGTACTTC. It specifies CSVANPQQAGAYEQYF.

CDR3 DNA sequence: TGTGCCAGCAGCTTGGGACAGACCTCTGGAAACACCATATATTTT. Protein sequence: CASSLGQTSGNTIYF. This chain joins TRBV5-4 and TRBJ1-3; D is possibly TRBD1 (5 bases). V was shortened by 0 bases and J by 0 bases, with 7 bases between the two germline ends. CDR1 and CDR2 (germline): SGHNT, YYREEE (reference sequence). The CDR3 sequence is 15 residues long.

The rearrangement links TRBV5-8 to TRBJ2-4, with D tentatively TRBD1 (5 bases). CDR3 size: 15 residues. Trimming took 4 bases from V and 4 from J, leaving 15 bases between them. The germline V gene has CDR1 SGHTS and CDR2 YDEGEE. The CDR3 region is CASSPTAGLKNIQYF. The CDR3 DNA is TGTGCCAGCAGCCCTACGGCAGGGCTGAAAAACATTCAGTACTTC.

The chain has TRBV6-6 and TRBJ1-1; 7 positions agree with TRBD1. Per germline, CDR1 MNHNY and CDR2 SVGAGI (reference sequence). V was pared by 8 bases and J by 1 base, with 1 base of the junction left unmatched. The CDR3 totals 12 residues. The CDR3 coding sequence is TGTGCCAGCCGACAGGGGAACACTGAAGCTTTCTTT. This translates into CASRQGNTEAFF.

This clone occurred a few times. The chain couples TRBV28 to TRBJ2-7; 11 nucleotides line up with TRBD1. Germline CDR1 MDHEN, CDR2 SYDVKM. This CDR3 spans 15 amino acids. V lost 5 bases to trimming and J lost 2 bases; unmatched junction nucleotides: 5. CDR3 in amino acids: CASSARDRGTYEQYF. The CDR3 DNA reads as TGTGCCAGCAGTGCCCGGGACAGGGGGACCTACGAGCAGTACTTC.

Here the CDR3 reads CSVGGSYEQYF. CDR3 bases: TGCAGCGTCGGGGGCTCCTACGAGCAGTACTTC. The gene calls are TRBV29-1 and TRBJ2-7; D perhaps matches TRBD2 (6 bases). This CDR3 spans 11 amino acids. V gave up 6 bases and J gave up 0 bases, with 6 bases separating them. Germline CDR1 and CDR2: SQVTM and ANQGSEA.

This clone came up once. The gene calls are TRBV12-3 or TRBV12-4 and TRBJ1-1; no reliable D call. V lost 6 bases, J lost 1 base, and 9 bases lay in between. The length of the CDR3 is 13 residues. The CDR3 DNA reads as TGTGCCAGCAGCAAACACGAGAACACTGAAGCTTTCTTT. This sequence encodes CASSKHENTEAFF.

The chain uses TRBV19 and TRBJ2-7; D is unresolved. CDR3 length equals 14 residues. CDR1 and CDR2 (germline): LNHDA, SQIVND (reference sequence). Trimming stripped 1 base from V and 0 bases from J, with 7 bases between. DNA of the CDR3: TGTGCCAGTAGTATAGTTCACGGCTCCTACGAGCAGTACTTC. This codes for CASSIVHGSYEQYF.

This chain connects TRBV7-2 to TRBJ2-5; 8 positions agree with TRBD2. CDR3 length: 16 residues. Trimming cost V 4 bases and J 5 bases; bases outside gene matches: 12. Per germline, CDR1 SGHTA and CDR2 FQGNSA. CDR3 region: CASSSAGGARSETQYF. CDR3 DNA: TGTGCCAGCAGCTCGGCCGGGGGGGCCAGGTCGGAGACCCAGTACTTC.

CDR3 DNA sequence: TGTGCCAGCAGCTTATCAGTAAACTACTACGAGCAGTACTTC. Its translation is CASSLSVNYYEQYF. The V gene is TRBV7-8, the J gene TRBJ2-7; no reliable D call. Germline V gene data show CDR1 as SGHVS and CDR2 as FQNEAQ. V was cut by 2 bases and J by 3 bases, with 11 bases left in between. The CDR3 has 14 amino acids.

V usage is TRBV6-2 or TRBV6-3 and J usage is TRBJ2-2; TRBD2 matches at 8 bases. The ends lost 4 bases at V and 6 bases at J; junction bases unmatched: 10. The CDR3 has 16 amino acids. Per the germline V gene, CDR1 is MNHEY and CDR2 is SVGEGT. The CDR3 bases are TGTGCCAGCAGTTCTCGGCGAGCGGGGGTGCCCGGGGAGCTGTTTTTT. Translated, it gives CASSSRRAGVPGELFF.

The genes are TRBV5-4 and TRBJ1-3; D ambiguous. This CDR3 is built from 15 residues. Trimming pared 4 bases from V and 0 bases from J, leaving 11 bases between. The germline V gene encodes CDR1 SGHNT and CDR2 YYREEE (reference sequence). The CDR3 nucleotides read TGTGCCAGCAGCAAACCGACTGGCTCTGGAAACACCATATATTTT. It specifies CASSKPTGSGNTIYF.

V usage is TRBV29-1 and J usage is TRBJ2-7; a possible D gene is TRBD2 (5 bases). This CDR3 has 15 amino acids. Trimming stripped 3 bases from V and 0 bases from J, with 15 bases between. CDR1 is SQVTM, CDR2 ANQGSEA, per germline. The CDR3, as DNA: TGCAGCGTTGACGAGTTGTCCGGGAACTCCTACGAGCAGTACTTC. Translating it yields CSVDELSGNSYEQYF.

The chain carries TRBV5-1 and TRBJ2-7; TRBD2 matches 8 bases. Trimming at V came to 3 bases and at J to 2 bases, leaving 4 bases not matched to a gene. There are 14 residues in the CDR3. CDR1 is SGHRS, CDR2 YFSETQ, per germline. CDR3 DNA sequence: TGCGCCAGCAGCTCTAGCGGGCCGGCCTACGAGCAGTACTTC. This translates into CASSSSGPAYEQYF. Combining the CDR3 with reference TRBV5-1 and TRBJ2-7 gives the whole variable domain KAGVTQTPRYLIKTRGQQVTLSCSPISGHRSVSWYQQTPGQGLQFLFEYFSETQRNKGNFPGRFSGRQFSNSRSEMNVSTLELGDSALYLCASSSSGPAYEQYFGPGTRLTVT.

V gene TRBV18 combines with J gene TRBJ1-1; perhaps TRBD1 as D (6 bases). V lost 3 bases and J lost 2, with 10 bases in between. Per the germline V gene, CDR1 is KGHSH and CDR2 is LQKENI. The CDR3 is 14 residues long. CDR3 DNA sequence: TGTGCCAGCTCACCGGACAGTCACAACACTGAAGCTTTCTTT. Its translation: CASSPDSHNTEAFF. Full variable domain (outside the CDR3, taken from reference TRBV18 and TRBJ1-1): NAGVMQNPRHLVRRRGQEARLRCSPMKGHSHVYWYRQLPEEGLKFMVYLQKENIIDESGMPKERFSAEFPKEGPSILRIQQVVRGDSAAYFCASSPDSHNTEAFFGQGTRLTVV.

Details on this clone: Other DNA sequences in the same sample also yield this CDR3. V and J are TRBV5-1 and TRBJ1-1, with a tentative D call TRBD1 (5 bases). The CDR3 runs 13 residues. V shed 5 bases and J shed 1 base, with 9 bases lying between them. The germline V gene has CDR1 SGHRS and CDR2 YFSETQ. The CDR3 bases are TGCGCCAGCAGGCGAACAGGGAACACTGAAGCTTTCTTT. This gives the protein CASRRTGNTEAFF.

The CDR3 DNA sequence: TGTGCCAGCAGCCCGGGGGGGGCAGGGGAAGAGACCCAGTACTTC. Protein sequence: CASSPGGAGEETQYF. J is TRBJ2-5 and V is TRBV7-2; 8 bases agree with TRBD2. Germline values: CDR1 SGHTA, CDR2 FQGNSA. The CDR3 covers 15 residues. The V gene end was trimmed by 5 bases and the J gene end by 3 bases; junction bases not matched to a gene: 8. The full variable domain, its missing parts supplied by reference TRBV7-2 and TRBJ2-5, is GAGVSQSPSNKVTEKGKDVELRCDPISGHTALYWYRQSLGQGLEFLIYFQGNSAPDKSGLPSDRFSAERTGGSVSTLTIQRTQQEDSAVYLCASSPGGAGEETQYFGPGTRLLVL.

The CDR3 region is CASSRTGRNEQFF. Here the CDR3 DNA reads TGTGCCAGCAGCAGGACAGGGAGGAATGAGCAGTTCTTC. V usage is TRBV12-3 or TRBV12-4 and J usage is TRBJ2-1, with TRBD1 matching over 8 bases. This CDR3 has 13 amino acids. V gave up 6 bases and J gave up 7 bases; unmatched junction bases: 5.